Following are 23 T cell receptor beta chains from one sample sequenced in a study of cytomegalovirus exposure and HLA in healthy donors. Here immunoSEQ multiplex PCR was the method, and the copy in TCRdb shows in-frame clones only, minus some. In the table there are 65,000 to 90,000 clones, 70% to 90% of which are singletons. Sequencing was carried out using PBMCs. The receptors come from a woman younger than 30 in good health and CMV-seropositive.

This clone was observed once. The V call is TRBV4-1, the J call TRBJ1-1; D remains unclear. Germline CDR1 MGHRA, CDR2 YSYEKL. Trimming pared 0 bases from V and 1 base from J, leaving 12 bases between. This CDR3 comprises 16 residues. CDR3 sequence reads: CASSQDPYSPNTEAFF. The CDR3 coding sequence is TGCGCCAGCAGCCAAGACCCCTACAGCCCGAACACTGAAGCTTTCTTT.

The rearrangement uses TRBV6-1 and TRBJ1-5, with D perhaps TRBD1 (6 bases). This CDR3 is built from 17 residues. Looked up from germline, CDR1 is MNHNS and CDR2 is SASEGT. V lost 2 bases and J 0 bases, leaving 14 bases between the germline ends. As DNA, the CDR3 is TGTGCCAGCAGTGAACGGGGAGGGGGGTTTAGCAATCAGCCCCAGCATTTT. As protein: CASSERGGGFSNQPQHF.

The chain uses TRBV19 and TRBJ2-1; TRBD2 matches 8 bases. Germline V gene data show CDR1 as LNHDA and CDR2 as SQIVND (reference sequence). The CDR3 is 15 amino acids. The trim removed 9 bases at V and 1 base at J, leaving 8 bases unmatched. The CDR3 DNA sequence: TGTGCCAGCCAAAGAGCGGGAGATTCCTACAATGAGCAGTTCTTC. Its protein is CASQRAGDSYNEQFF.

The chain couples TRBV10-3 to TRBJ1-4, with D perhaps matching TRBD1 (5 bases). The V end was cut by 6 bases, the J end by 4 bases, with 15 bases between. The V gene's germline CDR1 is ENHRY and CDR2 SYGVKD. The CDR3 is 15 amino acids. Here the CDR3 reads CAISGATGVNEKLFF. The CDR3 nucleotides read TGTGCCATCAGCGGAGCCACAGGAGTTAATGAAAAACTGTTTTTT.

The V gene is TRBV28, the J gene TRBJ2-5; 9 nucleotides match TRBD1. The CDR3 has 14 residues. Trimming at V came to 5 bases and at J to 4 bases, leaving 5 bases not matched to a gene. Germline loops: CDR1 MDHEN, CDR2 SYDVKM. CDR3 DNA sequence: TGTGCCAGCAGTCCTACAGGGGGCGCAGAGACCCAGTACTTC. It specifies CASSPTGGAETQYF.

V is TRBV2 and J is TRBJ2-1; 14 bases align to TRBD2. CDR3 size: 18 residues. With 10 bases clipped from V and 4 bases from J, the junction kept 15 bases outside the gene matches. Looked up from germline, CDR1 is SNHLY and CDR2 is FYNNEI. DNA for the CDR3: TGTGCCATCCTCCGACTAGCGGGAGGGTTATCTCAATACAATGAGCAGTTCTTC. It is translated as CAILRLAGGLSQYNEQFF.

V is TRBV14 and J is TRBJ2-1; TRBD2 matches 13 bases. CDR1 and CDR2 (germline): SGHDN, FVKESK. This CDR3 spans 18 amino acids. The V segment lost 0 bases and the J segment 8 bases; nucleotides outside the gene matches: 10. CDR3: CASSQELLAGGIGDEQFF. In DNA form, the CDR3 reads TGTGCCAGCAGCCAAGAATTACTAGCGGGAGGGATTGGGGATGAGCAGTTCTTC.

The V gene is TRBV29-1, the J gene TRBJ2-1; the match to TRBD1 covers 7 bases. The germline gives CDR1 SQVTM, CDR2 ANQGSEA. The trim removed 7 bases at V and 4 bases at J, leaving 7 bases unmatched. The CDR3 totals 13 residues. The CDR3 DNA sequence: TGCAGCGACTCGAGACAGGGATACAATGAGCAGTTCTTC. Amino acids: CSDSRQGYNEQFF.

This clone was seen only once. The gene calls are TRBV7-9 and TRBJ2-1; TRBD1 agrees at 8 bases. Germline values: CDR1 SEHNR, CDR2 FQNEAQ (reference sequence). The CDR3 has 13 amino acids. Losses at the gene ends were 5 bases for V and 8 bases for J; bases not matched to a gene: 5. Here the CDR3 DNA reads TGTGCCAGCAGCCATCCAGGGGGCGATGAGCAGTTCTTC. It yields the protein CASSHPGGDEQFF. The full variable domain, completed using reference TRBV7-9 and TRBJ2-1, is DTGVSQNPRHKITKRGQNVTFRCDPISEHNRLYWYRQTLGQGPEFLTYFQNEAQLEKSRLLSDRFSAERPKGSFSTLEIQRTEQGDSAMYLCASSHPGGDEQFFGPGTRLTVL.

This clone was picked up one time. The chain is built from TRBV11-2 and TRBJ2-1; D is undetermined. This CDR3 is built from 16 residues. Germline V gene data show CDR1 as SGHAT and CDR2 as FQNNGV. V shed 5 bases and J shed 0 bases, with 14 bases lying between them. DNA of the CDR3: TGTGCCAGCAGCCGCCCCCTGAGGTACTCCTACAATGAGCAGTTCTTC. Translating gives CASSRPLRYSYNEQFF.

The V gene is TRBV23-1, the J gene TRBJ2-5, with 9 nucleotides matching TRBD1. Being an ORF, TRBV23-1 has a function that is uncertain. The ends lost 1 base at V and 5 bases at J; junction bases unmatched: 8. The length of the CDR3 is 16 residues. CDR3 loop: CASSQFRDREEETQYF. The CDR3 DNA reads TGCGCCAGCAGTCAATTTAGGGACAGGGAGGAGGAGACCCAGTACTTC.

This clone turned up a few times. V and J are TRBV25-1 and TRBJ2-1, with 12 bases matching TRBD2. Germline CDR1 and CDR2: MGHDK and SYGVNS. The CDR3 sequence is 15 residues long. With 4 bases clipped from V and 8 bases from J, the junction kept 6 bases outside the gene matches. CDR3 protein: CASSALAGGGDEQFF. In DNA form, the CDR3 reads TGTGCCAGCAGTGCACTAGCGGGAGGTGGGGATGAGCAGTTCTTC. Combining the CDR3 with reference TRBV25-1 and TRBJ2-1 gives the whole variable domain EADIYQTPRYLVIGTGKKITLECSQTMGHDKMYWYQQDPGMELHLIHYSYGVNSTEKGDLSSESTVSRIRTEHFPLTLESARPSHTSQYLCASSALAGGGDEQFFGPGTRLTVL.

The sample holds one count of this clone. The rearrangement links TRBV18 to TRBJ2-7; 9 nucleotides match TRBD1. The CDR3 has 15 amino acids. CDR1 and CDR2 (germline): KGHSH, LQKENI. Unmatched junction bases numbered 5, after V lost 5 bases and J lost 0 bases. Here the CDR3 reads CASSRTGASSYEQYF. CDR3 coding DNA: TGTGCCAGCTCAAGGACAGGGGCCAGCTCCTACGAGCAGTACTTC.

The V and J genes are TRBV20-1 and TRBJ2-5; tentative D call: TRBD1 (6 bases). CDR1 DFQATT and CDR2 SNEGSKA come from the germline V gene (reference sequence). This CDR3 has 11 amino acids. The ends were cut back, 2 bases at V and 11 bases at J, with 12 bases in the middle. CDR3 coding DNA: TGCAGTGCTAGACAGGGGTGGGAGCAGTACTTC. Encoded protein: CSARQGWEQYF.

The CDR3 DNA is TGCGCCAGCAGCCCCAGGGGCTCTGGGGCCAACGTCCTGACTTTC. Its protein product is CASSPRGSGANVLTF. V and J are TRBV4-1 and TRBJ2-6, with D maybe TRBD1 (6 bases). Trimming left V 4 bases short and J 0 bases short, with 7 bases between. From germline, CDR1 is MGHRA and CDR2 YSYEKL. The CDR3 is 15 residues long.

In DNA, the CDR3 is TGTGCCTGGAGGAGGACAGGGGGCTTCGTGTCTTGGGACAATGAGCAGTTCTTC. Translating gives CAWRRTGGFVSWDNEQFF. The V call is TRBV30, the J call TRBJ2-1, with 11 bases matching TRBD1. The CDR3 has 18 amino acids. Germline V gives CDR1 GTSNPN, CDR2 SVGIG (reference sequence). The V and J ends lost 3 bases and 5 bases, in that order; junction bases with no gene match: 15.

The rearrangement links TRBV5-1 to TRBJ2-7; TRBD2 agrees at 16 bases. The CDR3 extends over 15 amino acids. The germline CDR1 and CDR2 sequences are SGHRS and YFSETQ. J lost 7 bases, V lost 4 bases, and 5 bases had no gene match. In nucleotides, the CDR3 is TGCGCCAGCAGCCTTGGGACTAGCGGGGGGGAAGAGCAGTACTTC. Amino acids: CASSLGTSGGEEQYF.

This chain links TRBV6-5 with TRBJ1-5; D gene ambiguous. Germline V gene sequence: CDR1 MNHEY, CDR2 SVGAGI. The CDR3 covers 14 residues. Deletions cut 5 bases from V and 0 bases from J, with 8 bases between. This chain's CDR3 is CASSPTYSNQPQHF. CDR3 coding DNA: TGTGCCAGCAGTCCGACTTATAGCAATCAGCCCCAGCATTTT.

The rearrangement links TRBV4-3 to TRBJ2-7; a possible D gene is TRBD1 (6 bases). Germline V lookup: CDR1 LGHNA, CDR2 YSLEER. The CDR3 has 16 amino acids. V was trimmed by 2 bases and J by 0 bases, leaving 14 bases between them. CDR3 sequence: CASSQFFRGGSYEQYF. CDR3 nucleotides: TGCGCCAGCAGCCAATTCTTCAGGGGTGGCTCCTACGAGCAGTACTTC.

This clone was detected only once. V is TRBV6-4 and J is TRBJ1-5, with D perhaps TRBD1 (5 bases). CDR3 length: 14 amino acids. Trimming cost V 6 bases and J 1 base, with 10 bases left between them. CDR1 and CDR2 from the germline V gene are MRHNA and SNTAGT. The CDR3, as DNA: TGTGCCAGCAGGGCAGGGAGGAGCAATCAGCCCCAGCATTTT. It codes for CASRAGRSNQPQHF.

The rearrangement joins TRBV20-1 to TRBJ2-5, with D unresolved. This CDR3 spans 11 amino acids. Germline CDR1 is DFQATT and CDR2 is SNEGSKA (reference sequence). V was pared by 4 bases and J by 3 bases, with 6 bases between. CDR3 in amino acids: CSAKLEETQYF. CDR3 bases: TGCAGTGCTAAACTGGAAGAGACCCAGTACTTC.

The CDR3 here is CASSLGLAGGPRDTQYF. Written as DNA, the CDR3 is TGTGCCAGCAGTTTGGGACTAGCGGGAGGACCGCGGGATACGCAGTATTTT. This sequence joins TRBV28 and TRBJ2-3, with 15 nucleotides matching TRBD2. V trimming: 3 bases; J trimming: 6 bases; junction bases outside the gene matches: 7. CDR3 size: 17 residues. Germline CDR1 reads MDHEN; CDR2 reads SYDVKM.

The rearrangement links TRBV6-5 to TRBJ1-5; 8 bases align to TRBD1. CDR1 and CDR2 (germline): MNHEY, SVGAGI. The CDR3 sequence is 14 residues long. J gave up 1 base and V 5 bases, and 1 base lay outside the gene matches. The CDR3 loop is CASSRDRSNQPQHF. As DNA, the CDR3 is TGTGCCAGCAGTCGGGACAGGAGCAATCAGCCCCAGCATTTT.